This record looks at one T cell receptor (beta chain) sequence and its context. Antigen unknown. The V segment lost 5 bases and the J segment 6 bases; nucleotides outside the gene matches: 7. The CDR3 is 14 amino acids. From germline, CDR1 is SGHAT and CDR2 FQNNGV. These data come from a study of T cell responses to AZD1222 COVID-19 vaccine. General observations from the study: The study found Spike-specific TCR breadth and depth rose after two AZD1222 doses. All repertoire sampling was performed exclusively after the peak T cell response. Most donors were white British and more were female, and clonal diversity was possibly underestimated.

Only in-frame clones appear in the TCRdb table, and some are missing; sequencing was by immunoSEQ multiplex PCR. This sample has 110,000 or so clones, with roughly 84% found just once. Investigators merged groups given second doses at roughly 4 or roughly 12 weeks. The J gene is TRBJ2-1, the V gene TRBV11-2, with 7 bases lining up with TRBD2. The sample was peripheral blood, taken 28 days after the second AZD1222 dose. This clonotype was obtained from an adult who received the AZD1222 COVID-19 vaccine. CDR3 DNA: TGTGCCAGCAGCACCAGTGGGACTATCAATGAGCAGTTCTTC. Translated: CASSTSGTINEQFF.